This T cell receptor beta chain was sequenced during a study of Ad26.COV2.S vaccination and SARS-CoV-2 variants. The treatment here: 15 to 20 received Ad26.COV2.S at low or high dose, single or two shots; a few received placebo; per-sample allocation not given. The samples were gathered on day 63 after the first injection of vaccine or placebo. Trimming left V 4 bases short and J 5 bases short, with 13 bases between. Germline V gene lookup returns CDR1 SGHRS and CDR2 YFSETQ. The CDR3 totals 13 residues. The data were produced by immunoSEQ multiplex PCR, yet TCRdb's version contains in-frame clones alone and is incomplete. The sample records about 410,000 clones, 75% to 90% being singletons.

Here the sequenced sample was peripheral blood, taken in a trial of Ad26.COV2.S vaccine versus placebo. V usage is TRBV5-1 and J usage is TRBJ2-7; unclear D gene. The TCR sequence derives from a person aged 18 to 59 who received the Ad26.COV2.S COVID-19 vaccine or a placebo. CDR3 bases: TGCGCCAGCAGCCGGCTCTGGTCCGACGAGCAGTACTTC. The encoded protein is CASSRLWSDEQYF.